This is a list of T cell receptor beta chains from one sample in a study of graft-versus-host responses after intestinal transplantation. Clones were read by immunoSEQ multiplex PCR, and TCRdb kept only the in-frame ones, dropping some. The sample holds 90,000 to 120,000 clones, more than 75% seen once. Their antigen targets remain unknown. Source: unstimulated CD4+ T cells sorted from spleen or lymph node cells, taken before intestinal transplant. The receptors come from a human donor who received an intestinal transplant. Each CDR3 is given with its conserved first and last residue. The order of the fields is J gene, V gene, CDR3 protein.

>TRBJ2-2|TRBV6-6
CASSFTASGTGELFF
>TRBJ2-7|TRBV5-1
CASSPRGVTYEQYF
>TRBJ1-6|TRBV14
CASSQRTGLASPLHF
>TRBJ1-2|TRBV2
CASSESPLDRQGYTF
>TRBJ2-3|TRBV9
CASSATLAGAGDTQYF
>TRBJ2-7|TRBV29-1
CSVVEGTNSYEQYF
>TRBJ1-1|TRBV5-6
CASRGPLNTEAFF
>TRBJ2-3|TRBV5-6
CASSLRTSGGAADTQYF
>TRBJ2-1|TRBV9
CASSVLGPLYNEQFF
>TRBJ1-6|TRBV7-3
CASSPHRVYNSPLHF
>TRBJ2-3|TRBV2
CASTGLDTQYF
>TRBJ1-1|TRBV9
CASSPLGGTEAFF
>TRBJ2-3|TRBV7-2
CASSPQPTGLKRGTQYF
>TRBJ2-5|TRBV10-3
CAIRPDRRRETQYF
>TRBJ1-3|TRBV5-1
CASSLDNSGNTIYF
>TRBJ1-1|TRBV7-9
CASSLEGFAFF
>TRBJ1-1|TRBV18
CASSLGQGRSEAFF
>TRBJ1-3|TRBV18
CASSPISDRKSSGNTIYF
>TRBJ1-2|TRBV2
CASTWGGGYTF
>TRBJ1-4|TRBV7-2
CASSDRVGNEKLFF
>TRBJ2-2|TRBV5-1
CASSLASTGELFF
>.|TRBV15
CATSPHRGLLTTEQYF
>TRBJ2-3|TRBV5-4
CASSSRQGDTDTQYF
>TRBJ1-2|TRBV5-1
CASSLSNYGYTF
>TRBJ2-5|TRBV11-1
CASSSGGGGAFKKETQYF
>TRBJ2-5|TRBV19
CASSGTRQETQYF
>TRBJ2-7|TRBV5-6
CASSLLAGANTYEQYF
>TRBJ2-5|TRBV11-2
CASRWDFSGPQYF
>TRBJ2-5|TRBV29-1
CSVGLAGGPGTQYF
>TRBJ1-1|TRBV7-9
CASSLRTGSGTEAFF
>TRBJ1-2|TRBV6-5
CASSYGGPTPYGYTF
>TRBJ1-2|TRBV6-6
CASSVTGSYGYTF
>TRBJ1-4|TRBV6-1
CASSETRGRGFF
>TRBJ1-2|TRBV28
CASQNRGAHGYTF
>TRBJ1-2|TRBV6-5
CASSYSPGWEYTF
>TRBJ1-6|TRBV6-1
CASTTTGRNSPLHF
>TRBJ1-2|TRBV7-2
CASSLGRTGGAGGYTF
>TRBJ1-6|TRBV30
CAWNPTGPLGSPLHF
>TRBJ2-2|TRBV7-3
CASSLSWGNTGELFF
>TRBJ2-7|TRBV6-5
CASSYSGGGTYEQYF